This record looks at one T cell receptor beta chain sequence and its context. As processed by the authors: How many nucleated cells were present was estimated from reference gene primer amplification. Produced via immunoSEQ multiplex PCR; TCRdb's table is partial and in-frame only. V and J calls and clone size are copied from that table; D and trimming were computed from the DNA. The table records some 250,000 clones, nearly 90% of them present only once. Trimming cost V 0 bases and J 4 bases, with 6 bases left between them. This CDR3 region has 12 residues. Per the germline V gene, CDR1 is SQVTM and CDR2 is ANQGSEA. The data stem from a study of blood T cell repertoires in COVID-19. Across the whole study: Italy, Spain and the United States were the sources of the convalescent and acute COVID-19 samples. T cells, B-cell-depleted T cells, or PBMCs supplied cDNA or gDNA.

The material sequenced was peripheral blood. J is TRBJ2-5 and V is TRBV29-1; D may be TRBD1 (5 bases). This clonotype originated in a woman aged 25 to 39 with acute or convalescent COVID-19. In nucleotides, the CDR3 is TGCAGCGTTGAAGAGGGGCTAGAGACCCAGTACTTC. Its protein product is CSVEEGLETQYF.